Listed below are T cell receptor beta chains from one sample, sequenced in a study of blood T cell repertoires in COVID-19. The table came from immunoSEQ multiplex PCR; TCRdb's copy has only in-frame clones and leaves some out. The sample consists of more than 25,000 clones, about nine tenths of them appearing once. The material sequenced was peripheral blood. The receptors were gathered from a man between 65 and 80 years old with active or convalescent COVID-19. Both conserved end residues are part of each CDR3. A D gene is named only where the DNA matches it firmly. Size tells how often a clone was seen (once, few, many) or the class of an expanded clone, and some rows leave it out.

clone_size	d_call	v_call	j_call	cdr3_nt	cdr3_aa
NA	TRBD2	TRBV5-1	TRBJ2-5	TGCGCCAGCAGCTCGGTGGCGGGGGGCCCGGAGACCCAGTACTTC	CASSSVAGGPETQYF
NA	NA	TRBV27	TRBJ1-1	TGTGCCAGCCGTCGGTTGGCGGCGAACACTGAAGCTTTCTTT	CASRRLAANTEAFF
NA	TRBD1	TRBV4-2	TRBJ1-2	TGTGCCAGCAGCCAAGGGAGACAGGGGCGTAACTATGGCTACACCTTC	CASSQGRQGRNYGYTF
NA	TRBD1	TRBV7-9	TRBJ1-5	TGTGCCAGCAGCTTAGTCCCGGGACAGGGGGCTTCTCAGCCCCAGCATTTT	CASSLVPGQGASQPQHF
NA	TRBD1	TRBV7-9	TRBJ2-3	TGTGCCAGCAGCCCACAACCGGGACAGGGGCCAGATACGCAGTATTTT	CASSPQPGQGPDTQYF
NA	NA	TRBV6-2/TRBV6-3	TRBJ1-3	TGTGCCAGCAGTGAGACAGCACGAAACACCATATATTTT	CASSETARNTIYF
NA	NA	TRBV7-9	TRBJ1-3	TGTGCCAGCAGCTCCCTCGCTGGAAACACCATATATTTT	CASSSLAGNTIYF
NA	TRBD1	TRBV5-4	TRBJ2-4	TGTGCCAGCAGCTATATCGGGACAGGGGGCAAGTACATTCAGTACTTC	CASSYIGTGGKYIQYF
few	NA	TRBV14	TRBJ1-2	TGTGCCAGCAGCCCCTACAGGGCGGCCTATGGCTACACCTTC	CASSPYRAAYGYTF
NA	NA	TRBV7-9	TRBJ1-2	TGTGCCAGCAGCTTCGAGGTCTATGGCTACACCTTC	CASSFEVYGYTF
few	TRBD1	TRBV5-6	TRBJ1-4	TGTGCCAGCAGCGCCCAGGGGGCGCCGACTAATGAAAAACTGTTTTTT	CASSAQGAPTNEKLFF
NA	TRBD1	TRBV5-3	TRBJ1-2	TGTGCCAGAAGGCCTAAACAGGGGGCTTACTATGGCTACACCTTC	CARRPKQGAYYGYTF
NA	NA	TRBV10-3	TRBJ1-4	TGTGCCATCGGCTCGTGGAATGAAAAACTGTTTTTT	CAIGSWNEKLFF
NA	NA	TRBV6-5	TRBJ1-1	TGTGCCAGCAGTTATAAAGGGGCTTACACTGAAGCTTTCTTT	CASSYKGAYTEAFF
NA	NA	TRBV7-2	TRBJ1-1	TGTGCCAGCAGCTCCGCGGGTCAGTACACTGAAGCTTTCTTT	CASSSAGQYTEAFF
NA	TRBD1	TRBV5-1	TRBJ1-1	TGCGCCAGCAGCTTGGGATGGGACAGGGAAGCTTTCTTT	CASSLGWDREAFF
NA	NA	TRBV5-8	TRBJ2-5	TGTGCCAGCAGCTTGGCTGGCGGAGAGACCCAGTACTTC	CASSLAGGETQYF
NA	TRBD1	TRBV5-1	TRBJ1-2	TGCGCCAGCAGACGGACAGGGGATTATGGCTACACCTTC	CASRRTGDYGYTF
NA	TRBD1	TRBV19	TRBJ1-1	TGTGCCAGTAGGTCACCTGGGGACAGGGGGCTGAACACTGAAGCTTTCTTT	CASRSPGDRGLNTEAFF
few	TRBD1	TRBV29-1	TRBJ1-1	TGCAGCGTCTTGGGACAGGGAGCCACTGAAGCTTTCTTT	CSVLGQGATEAFF
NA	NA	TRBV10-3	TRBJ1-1	TGTGCCATCCAGCGCGGCTTGAACACTGAAGCTTTCTTT	CAIQRGLNTEAFF
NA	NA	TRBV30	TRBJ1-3	TGTGCCTCCAAGCCCTCTGGAAACACCATATATTTT	CASKPSGNTIYF
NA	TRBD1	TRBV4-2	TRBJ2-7	TGTGCCAGCAGCCAAGGGCAGGGGCCAGGGGGCTACGAGCAGTACTTC	CASSQGQGPGGYEQYF
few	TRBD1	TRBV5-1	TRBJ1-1	TGCGCCAGCAGCCCCGAGGGGGCCACTGAAGCTTTCTTT	CASSPEGATEAFF
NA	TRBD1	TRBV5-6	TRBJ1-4	TGTGCCAGCAGCTCCCAATTTAAGACAGGGTTTGAAAAACTGTTTTTT	CASSSQFKTGFEKLFF
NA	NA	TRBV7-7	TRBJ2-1	TGTGCTAGCAGCTTAACTGTCTACAATGAGCAGTTCTTC	CASSLTVYNEQFF
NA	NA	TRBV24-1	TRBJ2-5	TGTGCCACCAGCAGGGGCCCGGGAGAGACCCAGTACTTC	CATSRGPGETQYF
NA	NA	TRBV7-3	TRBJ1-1	TGTGCCAGCAGCTTACTCGTTCCTCTGAACACTGAAGCTTTCTTT	CASSLLVPLNTEAFF
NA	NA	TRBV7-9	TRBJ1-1	TGTGCCAGCAGCTTAGCCTCTGACACTGAAGCTTTCTTT	CASSLASDTEAFF
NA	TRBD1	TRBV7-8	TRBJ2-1	TGTGCCAGCAGCTTACGAGGTCGACAGGGCAGGTTCTTC	CASSLRGRQGRFF
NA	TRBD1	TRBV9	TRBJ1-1	TGTGCCAGCAGTCTTGGACAGGGGAAAACTGAAGCTTTCTTT	CASSLGQGKTEAFF
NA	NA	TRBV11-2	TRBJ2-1	TGTGCCAGCAGCTTAGAAGGCGCGGCGGGTCGGGGTGAGCAGTTCTTC	CASSLEGAAGRGEQFF
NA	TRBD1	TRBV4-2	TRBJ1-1	TGTGCCAGCAGCCAGTGGGACAGGACCTCGAACACTGAAGCTTTCTTT	CASSQWDRTSNTEAFF
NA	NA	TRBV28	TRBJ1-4	TGTGCCAGCAGTTTCACAGGCTCAACTAATGAAAAACTGTTTTTT	CASSFTGSTNEKLFF
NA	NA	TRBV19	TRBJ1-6	TGTGCCAGTAGTAATGTGCGGGGTAGGACCACTTGGGGTAATTCACCCCTCCACTTT	CASSNVRGRTTWGNSPLHF
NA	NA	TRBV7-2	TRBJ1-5	TGTGCCAGCAGCTTTGGCGGGGCAGGCCAGCCCCAGCATTTT	CASSFGGAGQPQHF
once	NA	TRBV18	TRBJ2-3	TGTGCCAGCTCAGGGGCCTACACAGATACGCAGTATTTT	CASSGAYTDTQYF
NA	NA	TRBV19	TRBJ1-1	TGTGCCAGTAGTATGGTCCAGAAGAGAGGAGCTTTCTTT	CASSMVQKRGAFF
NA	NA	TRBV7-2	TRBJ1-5	TGTGCCAGCAGCTTGGGCCGGGAGGTGAGCAATCAGCCCCAGCATTTT	CASSLGREVSNQPQHF
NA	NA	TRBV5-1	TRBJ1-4	TGCGCCAGCAGGGAATCAGGGGTGACTAATGAAAAACTGTTTTTT	CASRESGVTNEKLFF
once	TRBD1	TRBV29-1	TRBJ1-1	TGCAGCGTTCGCGGACAGGGTAGAAAAACTGAAGCTTTCTTT	CSVRGQGRKTEAFF
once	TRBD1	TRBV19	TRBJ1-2	TGTGCCAGTAGCGCGGGACAGGGGAACTATGGCTACACCTTC	CASSAGQGNYGYTF
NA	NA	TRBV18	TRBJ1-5	TGTGCCAGCTCACCCTCTGACATGAATCAGCCCCAGCATTTT	CASSPSDMNQPQHF
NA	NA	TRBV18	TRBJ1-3	TGTGCCAGCTCACTTCAGGGATCTGGAAACACCATATATTTT	CASSLQGSGNTIYF
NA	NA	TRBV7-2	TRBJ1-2	TGTGCCAGCAGCTTAGCAGGCCGGCAGCGGTACTTC	CASSLAGRQRYF
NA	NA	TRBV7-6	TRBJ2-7	TGTGCCAGCAGCGGGACACTCCAGAATTCCTACGAGCAGTACTTC	CASSGTLQNSYEQYF